This TCR beta chain was retrieved from a study of blood T cell repertoires in COVID-19. The overall study: COVID-19 samples, acute and convalescent, were from the United States, Italy and Spain.

As processed by the authors: Amplification of reference gene primers provided the estimated nucleated cell counts. Profiled with immunoSEQ multiplex PCR; TCRdb holds only in-frame clones, not every one. V, J and clone size reflect that table, while D and trimming were determined from the DNA. The sample carries fewer than 200,000 clones, roughly 81% recorded once. The CDR3 is 15 residues long. V shed 5 bases and J 10 bases; nucleotides not matched to a gene: 7. In germline, CDR1 is MNHNY, CDR2 SVGAGI (reference sequence). The clonotype comes from a man between 40 and 49 years old who had recovered from COVID-19. This chain joins TRBV6-6 and TRBJ2-1; TRBD2 agrees at 14 bases. Input material: peripheral blood. CDR3 loop: CASSKSGLAGEEQFF. CDR3 sequence (DNA): TGTGCCAGCAGTAAGTCGGGACTAGCGGGAGAGGAGCAGTTCTTC.